The sequence of this TCR beta chain was determined in a study of blood T cell repertoires in COVID-19. Study at large: The United States, Italy and Spain supplied acute and convalescent COVID-19 samples. Sources were T cells, B-cell-depleted T cells, or PBMCs; the material itself was cDNA or gDNA.

Using immunoSEQ multiplex PCR, the repertoire was profiled, and TCRdb retains in-frame clones only, with some absent. The data show approximately 250,000 clones, less than 95% seen once. The age range of participants was 18 to 89 years, with residence in 20 to 25 US areas. V lost 4 bases, J lost 0 bases, and 12 bases lay in between. CDR3 length: 15 residues. The germline gives CDR1 SGHNT, CDR2 YYREEE (reference sequence). Material for sequencing was PBMCs or T cells enriched from blood (not recorded which). The TCR comes from a man between 40 and 49 years old who had been exposed to COVID-19. The chain links TRBV5-4 to TRBJ2-3; D perhaps matches TRBD2 (5 bases). In nucleotides, the CDR3 is TGTGCCAGCAGCCGGACTCAGTCTAGCACAGATACGCAGTATTTT. The encoded protein is CASSRTQSSTDTQYF.